These T cell receptor beta chains were read from a single sample in a study of CD8+ T cells in alopecia areata. Data came from immunoSEQ multiplex PCR; TCRdb stores just in-frame clones and leaves some out. The repertoire holds approximately 58,000 clones, with 44% as singletons. The sequenced sample consisted of NKG2D-low CD8+ T cells sorted from blood. These receptor sequences come from a human donor with alopecia areata. Both conserved end residues are part of each CDR3. Each record gives: clone size, V gene, J gene, D gene, CDR3 DNA, CDR3 protein. D genes are given only for firm matches. Where a row states a size, it is once, few, many or the class of an expanded clone; other rows omit it.

size: .
V: TRBV29-1
J: TRBJ2-1
D: .
DNA: TGCAGCGTTGAGGCAGGGCAAGGTGAGCAGTTCTTC
CDR3: CSVEAGQGEQFF

size: few
V: TRBV7-9
J: TRBJ2-2
D: .
DNA: TGTGCCAGCAGCTTGACAGAGAACACCGGGGAGCTGTTTTTT
CDR3: CASSLTENTGELFF

size: .
V: TRBV7-9
J: TRBJ2-7
D: .
DNA: TGTGCCAGCAGCTTAGATGGAGGCCTCAGGTACGAGCAGTACTTC
CDR3: CASSLDGGLRYEQYF

size: once
V: TRBV5-1
J: TRBJ1-2
D: TRBD1
DNA: TGCGCCAGCAGCCACGACAGGGGGTCGGGCTACACCTTC
CDR3: CASSHDRGSGYTF

size: .
V: TRBV5-1
J: TRBJ2-7
D: .
DNA: TGCGCCAGCAGCTTCTTCGGCGGTTCCTACGAGCAGTACTTC
CDR3: CASSFFGGSYEQYF

size: .
V: TRBV29-1
J: TRBJ2-7
D: .
DNA: TGCAGCGTTGAAGGGGGTAGCAAGTTCGGCTACGAGCAGTACTTC
CDR3: CSVEGGSKFGYEQYF

size: .
V: TRBV7-2
J: TRBJ1-3
D: .
DNA: TGTGCCAGCAGCCTCCGCCGGGACGGATTTGGAAACACCATATATTTT
CDR3: CASSLRRDGFGNTIYF

size: .
V: TRBV2
J: TRBJ2-2
D: .
DNA: TGTGCCAGCATCACCGCGGGTAACACCGGGGAGCTGTTTTTT
CDR3: CASITAGNTGELFF

size: .
V: TRBV5-6
J: TRBJ2-1
D: TRBD2
DNA: TGTGCCAGCAGCCTACTAGCGGGAGTCTTCTACAATGAGCAGTTCTTC
CDR3: CASSLLAGVFYNEQFF

size: .
V: TRBV7-2
J: TRBJ2-2
D: .
DNA: TGTGCCAGCAGCCTCGGACTCGGGGGGGAGCTGTTTTTT
CDR3: CASSLGLGGELFF

size: .
V: TRBV29-1
J: TRBJ2-7
D: .
DNA: TGCAGCGTTGAGGAGGACAGACCCTACGAGCAGTACTTC
CDR3: CSVEEDRPYEQYF

size: few
V: TRBV7-8
J: TRBJ1-4
D: .
DNA: TGTGCCAGCAGCCCGCCGACAGATGGAAAACTGTTTTTT
CDR3: CASSPPTDGKLFF

size: .
V: TRBV14
J: TRBJ2-7
D: TRBD1
DNA: TGTGCCAGCAGCCAAGAGGCGGCAGGGGGATACGAGCAGTACTTC
CDR3: CASSQEAAGGYEQYF

size: .
V: TRBV4-3
J: TRBJ2-7
D: TRBD2
DNA: TGCGCCAGCAGCCAAGACCCGAGCGGGAGGGCCTACGAGCAGTACTTC
CDR3: CASSQDPSGRAYEQYF

size: .
V: TRBV30
J: TRBJ2-7
D: .
DNA: TGTGCCTGGGGGGACGAGGGATACGAGCAGTACTTC
CDR3: CAWGDEGYEQYF

size: .
V: TRBV30
J: TRBJ2-7
D: .
DNA: TGTGCCTGGAGTGTAGACCTCGGGGCCTCCTACGAGCAGTACTTC
CDR3: CAWSVDLGASYEQYF

size: .
V: TRBV28
J: TRBJ1-1
D: .
DNA: TGTGCCAGCAGTTCCCCTTTGAACACTGAAGCTTTCTTT
CDR3: CASSSPLNTEAFF